This T cell receptor beta chain was documented in a study of blood T cells in healthy people across ages. Alongside a J-beta primer mix, a sample-barcoded 5' primer served in a second PCR lasting about 7 to 12 cycles. TCRdb independently ran MiXCR on the 5' RACE reads; one entry per CDR3 protein. Of about 640,000 distinct CDR3 sequences listed, 58% are singletons. For this clonotype: The antigen remains undetermined.

Per-sample yields of isolated PBMCs were at least 6 million. Total RNA, at least 5 micrograms per sample, was extracted from PBMCs. CDR3 length: 13 residues. In germline, CDR1 is DFQATT, CDR2 SNEGSKA (reference sequence). V lost 7 bases to trimming and J lost 5 bases; unmatched junction nucleotides: 9. Findings of the study overall: Aged donors had fewer naive CD4+ cells and lower diversity than long-lived donors.

The V call is TRBV20-1, the J call TRBJ2-3, with TRBD1 matching 7 bases. The TCR sequence derives from a man aged 60 to 69 in good health. The sequenced material came from blood. The CDR3 loop is CSGQRGQVDTQYF. The CDR3 region has the DNA TGCAGTGGTCAGAGGGGGCAAGTAGATACGCAGTATTTT.